The 17 T cell receptor beta chains listed next were all sequenced from one sample in a study of tumor-infiltrating lymphocytes in localized non-small cell lung cancer. This table comes from immunoSEQ multiplex PCR, and its TCRdb copy is limited to in-frame clones, with some not included. The table lists 4,600 or so clones, 95% to 97% of them singletons. Sequenced: uninvolved lung tissue not adjacent to the tumor. These receptors were taken from a human donor with non-small cell lung cancer.

The chain is built from TRBV7-2 and TRBJ1-2; D is possibly TRBD1 (5 bases). Trimming stripped 1 base from V and 8 bases from J, with 11 bases between. Looked up from germline, CDR1 is SGHTA and CDR2 is FQGNSA. CDR3 length: 13 residues. The chain's CDR3 is CASSLGGEKGYTF. The CDR3 DNA sequence: TGTGCCAGCAGCTTAGGAGGGGAGAAGGGCTACACCTTC. The full variable domain, completed using reference TRBV7-2 and TRBJ1-2, is GAGVSQSPSNKVTEKGKDVELRCDPISGHTALYWYRQSLGQGLEFLIYFQGNSAPDKSGLPSDRFSAERTGGSVSTLTIQRTQQEDSAVYLCASSLGGEKGYTFGSGTRLTVV.

This clone was observed a single time. V and J are TRBV14 and TRBJ2-1, with 8 bases matching TRBD1. V lost 0 bases and J lost 10; bases outside the gene matches: 14. CDR3 length: 17 amino acids. Germline V CDR1 and CDR2: SGHDN, FVKESK. The CDR3, as DNA: TGTGCCAGCAGCCAAGAGATCGGGCAGGGGGCGAGACAGGAGCAGTTCTTC. Protein sequence: CASSQEIGQGARQEQFF. The full variable domain, completed using reference TRBV14 and TRBJ2-1, is EAGVTQFPSHSVIEKGQTVTLRCDPISGHDNLYWYRRVMGKEIKFLLHFVKESKQDESGMPNNRFLAERTGGTYSTLKVQPAELEDSGVYFCASSQEIGQGARQEQFFGPGTRLTVL.

The CDR3 DNA follows: TGTGCCAGCAGGACAAGGACAGGGTACGCCGAGCAGTACTTC. Its protein product is CASRTRTGYAEQYF. V usage is TRBV6-5 and J usage is TRBJ2-7, with 8 bases that match TRBD1. V shed 6 bases and J 6 bases; nucleotides not matched to a gene: 10. CDR1 is MNHEY, CDR2 SVGAGI, per germline. The CDR3 has 14 amino acids.

The V call is TRBV5-1, the J call TRBJ1-3; D is unclear. The CDR3 length is 14 residues. Germline V gene sequence: CDR1 SGHRS, CDR2 YFSETQ. Between the trimmed V and J ends, which lost 6 bases and 0 bases, there was a span of 10 bases. For the CDR3, the DNA is TGCGCCAGCAAGGACGTATCCTCTGGAAACACCATATATTTT. This translates into CASKDVSSGNTIYF.

The chain uses TRBV2 and TRBJ2-2; D is unclear. The CDR3 spans 15 residues. Deletions cut 7 bases from V and 0 bases from J, with 12 bases between. From germline, CDR1 is SNHLY and CDR2 FYNNEI. Here the CDR3 DNA reads TGTGCCAGCATTCGGGTTCCCACGAACACCGGGGAGCTGTTTTTT. Its protein is CASIRVPTNTGELFF. The whole variable domain, remainder taken from reference TRBV2 and TRBJ2-2, is EPEVTQTPSHQVTQMGQEVILRCVPISNHLYFYWYRQILGQKVEFLVSFYNNEISEKSEIFDDQFSVERPDGSNFTLKIRSTKLEDSAMYFCASIRVPTNTGELFFGEGSRLTVL.

J is TRBJ2-7 and V is TRBV30; D uncertain. Trimming cost V 1 base and J 6 bases, with 7 bases left between them. The germline CDR1 and CDR2 sequences are GTSNPN and SVGIG (reference sequence). This CDR3 has 11 amino acids. The CDR3 DNA sequence: TGTGCCTGGAGTGCCTTAAGCGAGCAGTACTTC. Encoded protein: CAWSALSEQYF.

The chain couples TRBV7-2 to TRBJ2-5; D gene uncertain. From germline, CDR1 is SGHTA and CDR2 FQGNSA. Deletions cut 5 bases from V and 0 bases from J, with 10 bases between. CDR3 length: 14 residues. CDR3 sequence (DNA): TGTGCCAGCAGCCCCCCCGTATACCAAGAGACCCAGTACTTC. Amino acids: CASSPPVYQETQYF.

The chain employs TRBV30 and TRBJ1-1, with D uncertain. Germline CDR1 and CDR2: GTSNPN and SVGIG (reference sequence). This CDR3 region has 11 residues. Trimming removed 8 bases from V and 0 bases from J, with 7 bases in between. CDR3: CAVNLNTEAFF. In DNA, the CDR3 is TGTGCCGTCAATTTGAACACTGAAGCTTTCTTT.

This chain links TRBV2 with TRBJ1-2, with TRBD1 matching 9 bases. The germline V gene has CDR1 SNHLY and CDR2 FYNNEI. V lost 11 bases and J lost 2; bases outside the gene matches: 9. This CDR3 is 14 amino acids long. The CDR3 bases are TGTGCCTTAGATCGGGGGACAGGGAACTATGGCTACACCTTC. Translating it yields CALDRGTGNYGYTF. Filled out from reference TRBV2 and TRBJ1-2, the complete variable domain reads EPEVTQTPSHQVTQMGQEVILRCVPISNHLYFYWYRQILGQKVEFLVSFYNNEISEKSEIFDDQFSVERPDGSNFTLKIRSTKLEDSAMYFCALDRGTGNYGYTFGSGTRLTVV.

This clone was seen a few times. The V call is TRBV4-3, the J call TRBJ1-4; D perhaps matches TRBD1 (5 bases). V lost 0 bases and J lost 5, with 16 bases in between. This CDR3 region has 17 residues. Germline CDR1 reads LGHNA; CDR2 reads YSLEER. The chain's CDR3 is CASSQEGLMTVNEKLFF. Here the CDR3 DNA reads TGCGCCAGCAGCCAAGAAGGTCTCATGACAGTAAATGAAAAACTGTTTTTT.

This chain links TRBV7-9 with TRBJ2-7, with D unclear. The CDR3 runs 14 residues. Trimming took off 2 bases at V and 0 bases at J, with 8 bases between the two ends. CDR1 and CDR2 (germline): SEHNR, FQNEAQ (reference sequence). The CDR3 region is CASSLSANSYEQYF. In DNA form, the CDR3 reads TGTGCCAGCAGCTTATCAGCCAACTCCTACGAGCAGTACTTC.

In its sample, this clone was seen once. The V gene is TRBV6-5, the J gene TRBJ2-3; the match to TRBD2 covers 10 bases. V gave up 5 bases and J gave up 0 bases; unmatched junction bases: 2. This CDR3 is built from 15 residues. Germline loops: CDR1 MNHEY, CDR2 SVGAGI. The CDR3 sequence: CASSSGGASTDTQYF. CDR3 DNA: TGTGCCAGCAGTAGCGGGGGGGCTAGCACAGATACGCAGTATTTT.

The V call is TRBV7-9, the J call TRBJ1-3, with D unclear. With 5 bases removed from V and 7 bases from J, the gap between germline ends came to 18 bases. CDR3 length: 15 residues. Germline CDR1 and CDR2: SEHNR and FQNEAQ (reference sequence). CDR3 protein: CASSPTASLGNTIYF. DNA of the CDR3: TGTGCCAGCAGCCCGACGGCAAGCCTGGGGAACACCATATATTTT.

This chain connects TRBV5-1 to TRBJ1-5; D might be TRBD1 (6 bases). This CDR3 has 12 residues. The germline V gene has CDR1 SGHRS and CDR2 YFSETQ. Trimming cost V 4 bases and J 11 bases, with 13 bases left between them. In DNA, the CDR3 is TGCGCCAGCAGCGCGGACGGACAGTCCCAGCATTTT. Translating gives CASSADGQSQHF.

There are a few counts of this clone. This rearrangement joins TRBV4-3 to TRBJ1-1; a possible D gene is TRBD1 (5 bases). V was trimmed by 1 base and J by 5 bases, leaving 11 bases between them. Germline V gives CDR1 LGHNA, CDR2 YSLEER. There are 14 residues in the CDR3. As DNA, the CDR3 is TGCGCCAGCAGCCAAGGGGTTGGGGGAACTGAAGCTTTCTTT. Translating it yields CASSQGVGGTEAFF.

The V and J genes are TRBV4-2 and TRBJ2-7; D is perhaps TRBD2 (5 bases). The CDR3 is 16 amino acids. CDR1 and CDR2 (germline): LGHNA, YNFKEQ. V shed 1 base and J shed 5 bases, with 18 bases lying between them. The CDR3 nucleotides are TGTGCCAGCAGCCAAGGTGCGGGCAGGACCTCTGACGAGCAGTACTTC. As protein: CASSQGAGRTSDEQYF.

The V gene is TRBV16, the J gene TRBJ1-5, with 7 bases that match TRBD1. Looked up from germline, CDR1 is KGHSY and CDR2 is FQNENV. This CDR3 has 14 amino acids. After removal of 2 bases from V and 7 bases from J, the junction contained 5 bases not matched to a gene. The CDR3 sequence is CASSQETGRQPQHF. CDR3 DNA sequence: TGTGCCAGCAGCCAAGAGACAGGGAGGCAGCCCCAGCATTTT. The variable domain in full, completed from reference TRBV16 and TRBJ1-5, reads GEEVAQTPKHLVRGEGQKAKLYCAPIKGHSYVFWYQQVLKNEFKFLISFQNENVFDETGMPKERFSAKCLPNSPCSLEIQATKLEDSAVYFCASSQETGRQPQHFGDGTRLSIL.